This T cell receptor beta chain was found in a study of T-cell reconstitution after alpha-beta-depleted transplantation in children. Unique molecular identifiers were incorporated when the TCRbeta library was constructed. In TCRdb, the PCR reads were re-called with MiXCR into one record per CDR3 protein. The sample lists around 490,000 distinct CDR3 sequences, roughly 10% occurring once. Germline CDR1 LGHNA, CDR2 YSLEER. The CDR3 totals 16 residues. Trimming removed 5 bases from V and 0 bases from J, with 14 bases in between. This clonotype was counted at least ten times. The TCR sequence derives from a female patient younger than 10 who had a stem cell transplant for aplastic anemia, so the T cells may come from the graft donor. Specimen: PBMCs, mostly from graft donor cells, collected 180 days after TCRalphabeta/CD19-depleted stem cell transplant. This chain links TRBV4-3 with TRBJ2-1; the D gene is possibly TRBD2 (5 bases). The CDR3 nucleotides are TGCGCCAGCAGCGCACTAGGACCGCGCTCCTACAATGAGCAGTTCTTC. The encoded protein is CASSALGPRSYNEQFF.